This TCR beta chain was observed in a study of cytomegalovirus exposure and HLA in healthy donors. Vbeta (60) and Jbeta (13) primers were used in the PCR. Repertoires were generated with immunoSEQ multiplex PCR, while TCRdb's copy carries only in-frame clones and drops some. The table lists 90,000 to 130,000 clones. Trimming shortened V by 1 base and J by 1 base, and 13 bases separated the two germline ends. The CDR3 runs to 16 residues. Germline assignment: CDR1 MNHNS and CDR2 SASEGT. The TCR comes from a man in his forties in good health and CMV-seropositive. The rearrangement links TRBV6-1 to TRBJ1-1; D is perhaps TRBD1 (5 bases). The specimen sequenced was PBMCs. The CDR3 DNA is TGTGCCAGCAGTGAAGGACAGACGGGAGCGAACACTGAAGCTTTCTTT. The encoded protein is CASSEGQTGANTEAFF.